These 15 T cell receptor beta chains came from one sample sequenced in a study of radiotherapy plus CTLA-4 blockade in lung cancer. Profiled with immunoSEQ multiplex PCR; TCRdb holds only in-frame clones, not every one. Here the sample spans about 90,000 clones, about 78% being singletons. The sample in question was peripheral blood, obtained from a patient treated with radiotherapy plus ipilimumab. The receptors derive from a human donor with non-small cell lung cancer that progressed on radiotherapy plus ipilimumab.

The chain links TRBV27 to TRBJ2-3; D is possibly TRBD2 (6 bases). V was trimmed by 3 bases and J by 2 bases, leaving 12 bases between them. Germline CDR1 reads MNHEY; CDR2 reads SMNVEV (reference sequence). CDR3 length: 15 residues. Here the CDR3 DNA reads TGTGCCAGCAGTTTGGAGGGCTGGTTCACAGATACGCAGTATTTT. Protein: CASSLEGWFTDTQYF.

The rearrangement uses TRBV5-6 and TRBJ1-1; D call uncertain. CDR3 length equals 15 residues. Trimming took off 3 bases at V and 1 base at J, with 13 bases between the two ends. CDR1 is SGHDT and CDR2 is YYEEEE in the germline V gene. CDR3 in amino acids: CASSSLAKGNTEAFF. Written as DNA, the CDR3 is TGTGCCAGCAGCTCACTAGCGAAGGGGAACACTGAAGCTTTCTTT.

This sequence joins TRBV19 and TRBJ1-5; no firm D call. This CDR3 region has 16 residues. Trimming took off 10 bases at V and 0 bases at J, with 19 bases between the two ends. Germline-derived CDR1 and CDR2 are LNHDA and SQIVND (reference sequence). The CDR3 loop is CATNDIFGYSNQPQHF. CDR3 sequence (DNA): TGTGCCACAAATGACATTTTTGGGTATAGCAATCAGCCCCAGCATTTT.

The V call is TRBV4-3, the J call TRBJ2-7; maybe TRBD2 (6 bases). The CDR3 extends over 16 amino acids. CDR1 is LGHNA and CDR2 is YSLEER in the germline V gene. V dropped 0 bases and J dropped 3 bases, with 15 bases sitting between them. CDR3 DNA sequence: TGCGCCAGCAGCCAAGATTTCGGGGGAAACGTCTACGAGCAGTACTTC. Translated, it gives CASSQDFGGNVYEQYF.

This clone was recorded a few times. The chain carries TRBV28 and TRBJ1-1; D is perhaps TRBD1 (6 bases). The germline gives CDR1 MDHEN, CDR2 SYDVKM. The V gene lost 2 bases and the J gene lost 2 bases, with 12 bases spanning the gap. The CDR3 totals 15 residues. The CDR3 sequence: CASSLRTEGNTEAFF. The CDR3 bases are TGTGCCAGCAGTTTACGGACAGAGGGTAACACTGAAGCTTTCTTT. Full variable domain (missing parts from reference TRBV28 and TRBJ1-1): DVKVTQSSRYLVKRTGEKVFLECVQDMDHENMFWYRQDPGLGLRLIYFSYDVKMKEKGDIPEGYSVSREKKERFSLILESASTNQTSMYLCASSLRTEGNTEAFFGQGTRLTVV.

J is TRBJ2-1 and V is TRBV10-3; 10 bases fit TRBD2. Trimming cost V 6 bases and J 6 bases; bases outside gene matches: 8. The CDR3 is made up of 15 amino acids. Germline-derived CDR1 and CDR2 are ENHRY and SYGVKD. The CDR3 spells CAIRPPSGGSNEQFF. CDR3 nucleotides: TGTGCCATCAGACCCCCTAGCGGGGGAAGCAATGAGCAGTTCTTC.

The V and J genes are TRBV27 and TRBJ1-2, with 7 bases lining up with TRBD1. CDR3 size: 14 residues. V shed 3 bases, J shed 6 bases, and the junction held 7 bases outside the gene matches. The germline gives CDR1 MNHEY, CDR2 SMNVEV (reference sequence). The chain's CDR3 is CASSLLQGGDGYTF. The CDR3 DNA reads TGTGCCAGCAGTTTGCTGCAGGGGGGCGATGGCTACACCTTC.

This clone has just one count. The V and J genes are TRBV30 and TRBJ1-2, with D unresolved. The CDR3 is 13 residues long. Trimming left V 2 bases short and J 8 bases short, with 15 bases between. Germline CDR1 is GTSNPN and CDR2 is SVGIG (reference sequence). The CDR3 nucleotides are TGTGCCTGGAGTCGGTCGCAGGCGTTGGGCTACACCTTC. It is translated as CAWSRSQALGYTF.

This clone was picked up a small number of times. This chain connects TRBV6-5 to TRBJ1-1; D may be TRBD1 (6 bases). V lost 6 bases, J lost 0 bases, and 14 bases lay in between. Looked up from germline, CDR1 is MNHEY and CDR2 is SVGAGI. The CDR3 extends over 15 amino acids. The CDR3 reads CASRPHGGMNTEAFF. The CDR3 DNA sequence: TGTGCCAGCAGGCCACACGGGGGCATGAACACTGAAGCTTTCTTT.

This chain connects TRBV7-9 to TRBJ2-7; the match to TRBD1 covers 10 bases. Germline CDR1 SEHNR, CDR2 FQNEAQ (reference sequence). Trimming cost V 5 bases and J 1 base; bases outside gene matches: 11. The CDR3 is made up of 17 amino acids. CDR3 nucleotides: TGTGCCAGCAGCCGACCCGGGACAGGGGTTCTGTCCTACGAGCAGTACTTC. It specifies CASSRPGTGVLSYEQYF.

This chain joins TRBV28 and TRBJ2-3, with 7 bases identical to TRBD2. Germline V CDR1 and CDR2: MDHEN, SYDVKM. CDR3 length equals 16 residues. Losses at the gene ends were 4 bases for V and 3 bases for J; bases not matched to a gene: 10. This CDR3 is CASSSPSGARTDTQYF. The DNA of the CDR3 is TGTGCCAGCAGTTCTCCGAGCGGGGCGAGGACAGATACGCAGTATTTT.

The CDR3 sequence: CASTPTGRNSPLHF. The CDR3 coding sequence is TGTGCCAGCACCCCGACAGGGCGCAATTCACCCCTCCACTTT. The chain is built from TRBV27 and TRBJ1-6, with 7 bases lining up with TRBD1. This CDR3 comprises 14 residues. The germline V gene encodes CDR1 MNHEY and CDR2 SMNVEV (reference sequence). Losses at the gene ends were 7 bases for V and 7 bases for J; bases not matched to a gene: 7.

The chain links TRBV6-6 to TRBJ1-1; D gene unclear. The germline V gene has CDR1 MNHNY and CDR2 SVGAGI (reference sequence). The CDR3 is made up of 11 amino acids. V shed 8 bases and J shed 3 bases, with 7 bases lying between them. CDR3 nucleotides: TGTGCCAGCGGGCCAGACACTGAAGCTTTCTTT. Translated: CASGPDTEAFF.

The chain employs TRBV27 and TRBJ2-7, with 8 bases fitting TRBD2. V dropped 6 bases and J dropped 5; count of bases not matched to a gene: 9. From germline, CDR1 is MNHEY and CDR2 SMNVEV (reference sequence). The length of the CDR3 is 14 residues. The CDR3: CASSPLAGGNEQYF. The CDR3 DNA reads TGTGCCAGCAGCCCCCTCGCGGGAGGAAACGAGCAGTACTTC.

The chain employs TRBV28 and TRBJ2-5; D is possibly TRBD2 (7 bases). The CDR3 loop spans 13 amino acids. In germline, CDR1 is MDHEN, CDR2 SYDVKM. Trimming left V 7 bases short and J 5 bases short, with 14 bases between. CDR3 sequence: CASKRPGGETQYF. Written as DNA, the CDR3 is TGTGCCAGCAAACGGCCGGGGGGCGAGACCCAGTACTTC.